This T cell receptor (beta chain) is from a study of shared clonotypes between healthy human individuals (dated by TCRdb to 2018 to 2021). Regarding the study in general: A couple of women and three men aged 18 to 49 years were included in the cohort. Per donor, three plates each were used for CD4 naive and CD4 memory, two for CD8 naive, and one for CD8 memory. To estimate repertoire size and how much clonotypes are shared between individuals, the study performed deep sequencing of blood TCR repertoires from five healthy adults. To increase sequencing depth and limit assay-specific biases, TCR repertoire library preparation and sequencing were carried out by different laboratories using diverse techniques. Leukapheresis yielded between about 0.85 and 9.5 billion PBMCs per donor.

TCR CDR3 regions were amplified from genomic DNA by multiplex PCR using the deep immunoSEQ assay. Genomic DNA extracted from each cell subset was distributed evenly over all wells of several immunoSEQ 96-well plates, and each plate served as one replicate. Each replicate PCR for sorted subsets received 200 ng genomic DNA, equal to about 30,000 T cell genomes. Purified libraries were quantified with a Qubit 3.0 fluorometer, sized on a Bioanalyzer 2100, and re-quantified with the KAPA Library Quantification kit. A separate single-read 150-cycle Illumina NextSeq 550 flow cell was used to sequence each immunoSEQ 96-well plate. Per the source publication's procedure: Because the immunoSEQ output included only junctional sequences and no quality scores, the filtering could not be the same as the filtering used for full-length reads. Sequences were annotated with PyIR, a Python wrapper for IgBLAST v1.9, using IMGT germline references to assign V/J genes and CDR3. Any read was removed if the V/J assignment was weak (E-value above 1e-6), the CDR3 was missing, or the read contained stop codons, out-of-frame junctions, or ambiguous translated residues. V3J clonotypes were defined by identical inferred V gene, J gene, and CDR3 amino acid sequence. Percentage overlap between repertoires was calculated by dividing the number of shared unique clonotypes by the size of the smaller repertoire. RTK rarefaction, the Chao1 estimator, and Recon v2.1 estimates of unobserved clonotypes were used to assess repertoire richness. Generation probabilities were computed with OLGA for all TCRbeta clonotypes obtained by the gDNA method from four donors. The table was pulled from immuneACCESS by TCRdb, which kept in-frame rearrangements only. Such tables lose some clones; where checked, under half of the loss comes from unresolved V genes, and the rest has no known cause. That table is the source of V, J and clone size, and D and trimming were worked out from the DNA. This sample comprises about 1 million clones, roughly 75% of them detected only once. Clones ranked in the top ten supply roughly 1.5% of the sample.

CDR1 SNHLY and CDR2 FYNNEI were looked up in the germline V gene. From the cysteine up to the phenylalanine, the CDR3 has a length of 14 residues. Only the CDR3 DNA stays, 42 bases, in frame from base 1. Donors were healthy HIV-negative adults with no recently reported acute infections or vaccinations. Every donor was a Caucasian adult residing in Nashville, Tennessee, USA. CD4+ T cells were enriched through magnetic negative selection, after which naive cells were positively selected on CD45RA and the remaining negative fraction served as the memory subset. Blood was collected by leukapheresis, and PBMCs were isolated by Ficoll-Histopaque density gradient centrifugation and then cryopreserved in liquid nitrogen vapor phase. Purity and quantity of every magnetically sorted T cell population were checked by analytical flow cytometry. From each sorted fraction, genomic DNA was isolated and quantified by UV absorbance on a Nanodrop 2000c.

Findings and caveats that apply to the study as a whole: Because the study included a small number of donors, the genetic and exposure-history diversity represented was limited. Sampling was restricted to blood, and TCR repertoires in tissues likely differ from the TCR repertoires found in blood. Across several donors, around 5% of naive CD4, approximately 4% of naive CD8, 2% to 2.5% of memory CD4, and 0.4% to 0.45% of memory CD8 clonotypes were shared. Higher generation probabilities were observed for clonotypes shared by all four sorted-subset donors than for non-shared clonotypes. Pairwise subsampling led to the expectation that sequencing depth would affect the degree of clonotype sharing among donors. Even with the large sequencing depth, rarefaction of the sorted-subset datasets indicated that sequencing was incomplete. Naive subsets generally had larger estimated clonotype richness than memory subsets did.

Regarding this clone: Its antigen specificity is not known. This could be a read error, since a much larger clone is one nucleotide away. Other DNA sequences of this sample code for an identical CDR3.

This clonotype originated in a man aged 18 to 29 in good health. Sequencing input: memory CD4+ T cells sorted from blood. This sample's cell subset or site label indicates: CD45RA-negative fraction. The sequence is built from TRBV2 and TRBJ2-2, and TRBD1 aligns with 9 junction nucleotides. At the DNA level, the sequence is TGTGCCAGCGGGACAGGGTCGAACACCGGGGAGCTATTTTTT. This encodes CASGTGSNTGELFF.